The rows below give T cell receptor beta chains drawn from one sample of a study of OX40 agonist ivuxolimab in advanced cancers. The repertoire was sequenced with immunoSEQ multiplex PCR; TCRdb's copy has only in-frame clones and lacks some. Among 90,000 to 100,000 clones listed, 70% to 85% were seen once. Sequencing used CD4+ or CD8+ T cells sorted from blood, obtained in a trial of the OX40 agonist ivuxolimab. Receptors originate from an adult with an advanced solid tumor such as melanoma, head and neck, liver or kidney cancer. CDR3s include the opening cysteine and the closing phenylalanine or tryptophan. The order of the fields is D gene, J gene, V gene, clone size, CDR3 DNA, CDR3 protein. The D gene is left open where the match is weak. A row's size may be missing; if present it is once, few, many or a size class.

D gene: TRBD1
J gene: TRBJ2-7
V gene: TRBV19
clone size: -
CDR3 DNA: TGTGCCAGTAGTACCCCGGACAGGGTACGCGAGCAGTACTTC
CDR3 protein: CASSTPDRVREQYF

D gene: -
J gene: TRBJ2-3
V gene: TRBV5-6
clone size: -
CDR3 DNA: TGTGCCAGCAGCTTGGACAGAAGGACAGATACGCAGTATTTT
CDR3 protein: CASSLDRRTDTQYF

D gene: -
J gene: TRBJ2-3
V gene: TRBV29-1
clone size: once
CDR3 DNA: TGCAGCGTCCTTAGGGTAGCGGACACAGATACGCAGTATTTT
CDR3 protein: CSVLRVADTDTQYF

D gene: -
J gene: TRBJ1-3
V gene: TRBV9
clone size: -
CDR3 DNA: TGTGCCAGCAGTTTAACAGCGAACTCTGGAAACACCATATATTTT
CDR3 protein: CASSLTANSGNTIYF

D gene: TRBD2
J gene: TRBJ2-3
V gene: TRBV7-2
clone size: -
CDR3 DNA: TGTGCCAGCAGCTTCCGGGGGGGCACAGATACGCAGTATTTT
CDR3 protein: CASSFRGGTDTQYF

D gene: TRBD1
J gene: TRBJ1-1
V gene: TRBV11-2
clone size: -
CDR3 DNA: TGTGCCAGCAGCCCTAACAGGGGGAACACTGAAGCTTTCTTT
CDR3 protein: CASSPNRGNTEAFF

D gene: -
J gene: TRBJ1-5
V gene: TRBV7-2
clone size: -
CDR3 DNA: TGTGCCAGCAGCCCGGGGGGGGTAGGAAATCAGCCCCAGCATTTT
CDR3 protein: CASSPGGVGNQPQHF

D gene: -
J gene: TRBJ2-5
V gene: TRBV29-1
clone size: -
CDR3 DNA: TGCAGCGTTGAACCTGGAGCCCAAGAGACCCAGTACTTC
CDR3 protein: CSVEPGAQETQYF

D gene: -
J gene: TRBJ1-4
V gene: TRBV5-1
clone size: -
CDR3 DNA: TGCGCCAGCAGGCGGAGTAATGAAAAACTGTTTTTT
CDR3 protein: CASRRSNEKLFF

D gene: -
J gene: TRBJ2-3
V gene: TRBV15
clone size: -
CDR3 DNA: TGTGCCACCTCCCGAAGGAAATCTTTCGGTCACTCTAGCACAGATACGCAGTATTTT
CDR3 protein: CATSRRKSFGHSSTDTQYF

D gene: -
J gene: TRBJ2-4
V gene: TRBV21-1
clone size: -
CDR3 DNA: TGTGCCAGCAGCGCTAAAAACAGGGTCGGCATTCAGTACTTC
CDR3 protein: CASSAKNRVGIQYF

D gene: -
J gene: TRBJ2-6
V gene: TRBV19
clone size: -
CDR3 DNA: TGTGCCAGTAGTATTGACAACTCTGGGGCCAACGTCCTGACTTTC
CDR3 protein: CASSIDNSGANVLTF

D gene: -
J gene: TRBJ2-1
V gene: TRBV9
clone size: -
CDR3 DNA: TGTGCCAGCAGCGCGACCCGGGGTATCGATGAGCAGTTCTTC
CDR3 protein: CASSATRGIDEQFF

D gene: TRBD1
J gene: TRBJ2-7
V gene: TRBV6-6
clone size: -
CDR3 DNA: TGTGCCAGCAGTTATTCCGGGACAGGCTACGAGCAGTACTTC
CDR3 protein: CASSYSGTGYEQYF

D gene: -
J gene: TRBJ1-5
V gene: TRBV18
clone size: few
CDR3 DNA: TGTGCCAGCGCAGGGGAGCTCAAAAATCAGCCCCAGCATTTT
CDR3 protein: CASAGELKNQPQHF

D gene: -
J gene: TRBJ2-3
V gene: TRBV7-9
clone size: -
CDR3 DNA: TGTGCCAGCAGCTTAGACGGCGGGACGGTCACAGATACGCAGTATTTT
CDR3 protein: CASSLDGGTVTDTQYF

D gene: -
J gene: TRBJ2-7
V gene: TRBV18
clone size: -
CDR3 DNA: TGTGCCAGCTCACCATCACAAGAGCGGGAGCAGTACTTC
CDR3 protein: CASSPSQEREQYF

D gene: -
J gene: TRBJ1-2
V gene: TRBV4-1
clone size: -
CDR3 DNA: TGCGCCAGCAGCCATCCAGCAGGGGAAGGCTACACCTTC
CDR3 protein: CASSHPAGEGYTF

D gene: -
J gene: TRBJ2-3
V gene: TRBV7-2
clone size: -
CDR3 DNA: TGTGCCAGCAGCCTCTCAGGTCACGCGGCAGATACGCAGTATTTT
CDR3 protein: CASSLSGHAADTQYF

D gene: -
J gene: TRBJ2-2
V gene: TRBV5-1
clone size: -
CDR3 DNA: TGCGCCAGCAAAGAGACACCGAACACCGGGGAGCTGTTTTTT
CDR3 protein: CASKETPNTGELFF

D gene: -
J gene: TRBJ1-4
V gene: TRBV29-1
clone size: -
CDR3 DNA: TGCAGCGTTGGGCGTAATGAAAAACTGTTTTTT
CDR3 protein: CSVGRNEKLFF

D gene: TRBD2
J gene: TRBJ2-3
V gene: TRBV5-1
clone size: -
CDR3 DNA: TGCGCCAGCAGCCTTATAGCGGGACGGGGCACAGATACGCAGTATTTT
CDR3 protein: CASSLIAGRGTDTQYF

D gene: -
J gene: TRBJ1-5
V gene: TRBV15
clone size: -
CDR3 DNA: TGTGCCACCAGCATACAAACGGGAAATCAGCCCCAGCATTTT
CDR3 protein: CATSIQTGNQPQHF

D gene: -
J gene: TRBJ1-5
V gene: TRBV6-1
clone size: -
CDR3 DNA: TGTGCCAGCACCATGACAGGTTCCGGGCCCCAGCATTTT
CDR3 protein: CASTMTGSGPQHF

D gene: -
J gene: TRBJ1-1
V gene: TRBV2
clone size: once
CDR3 DNA: TGTGCCAGCAGTGGCGATTTTCTTTGGGGTGGAGGGAGGGCTTTCTTT
CDR3 protein: CASSGDFLWGGGRAFF